In its sample, the clone carrying this T cell receptor beta chain was seen once. The CDR3 spans 17 residues. With 4 bases clipped from V and 1 base from J, the junction kept 13 bases outside the gene matches. The entry originates in a study of blood T cell repertoires in COVID-19. Study details: Researchers got acute and convalescent COVID-19 samples from the United States, Italy and Spain.

Sequencing was performed with immunoSEQ multiplex PCR; in TCRdb, only in-frame clones are kept and a portion is missing. In the table there are about 210,000 clones, about four fifths of which are singletons. Study members were between about 18 and 100 years old and lived in some 26 US regions. The study assigned cohorts using participant-reported clinical history. The chain employs TRBV5-3 and TRBJ1-1; 7 bases are a match to TRBD1. TRBV5-3 is treated as an ORF (open reading frame) with a function not yet certain. The sample was PBMCs or T cells enriched from blood (not recorded which). The receptor was isolated from a woman aged 45-59 years with acute COVID-19. This chain's CDR3 is CARSQRTGLFRNTEAFF. For the CDR3, the DNA is TGTGCCAGAAGCCAAAGGACAGGCCTTTTCAGGAACACTGAAGCTTTCTTT.